A selection of T cell receptor beta chains follows, all from one sample in a study of blood T cell repertoires in COVID-19. Sequencing used immunoSEQ multiplex PCR; TCRdb keeps in-frame clones, though not all of them. Seen here are 110,000 to 150,000 clones, approximately 86% observed once, and the top ten hold around 5%. Sequencing was done on a sample of peripheral blood. The receptors shown here come from a human donor in a cohort sampled during active COVID-19. Each CDR3 is given with its conserved first and last residue. The order of the fields is CDR3 protein, CDR3 DNA, clone size, D gene, V gene, J gene. A D gene is named only where the DNA matches it firmly. Size is omitted from some rows. Given values are once, few, many or a class for expanded clones.

CASSPPPSRGLTSYEQYF,TGTGCCAGCAGCCCTCCACCGAGCAGGGGCCTTACGTCCTACGAGCAGTACTTC,.,.,TRBV27,TRBJ2-7
CASQNNRLEGSPLHF,TGTGCCAGCCAGAATAACAGGTTGGAGGGTTCACCCCTCCACTTT,.,.,TRBV2,TRBJ1-6
CATAEGAKFNNEQFF,TGTGCCACCGCCGAAGGGGCGAAATTCAACAATGAGCAGTTCTTC,.,.,TRBV24-1,TRBJ2-1
CASYRDRGTGELFF,TGCGCCAGCTACAGGGATCGAGGCACCGGGGAGCTGTTTTTT,once,.,TRBV5-1,TRBJ2-2
CASSYDAEETQYF,TGTGCCAGCAGTTACGACGCGGAAGAGACCCAGTACTTC,once,.,TRBV6-5,TRBJ2-5
CASSTRTSGSETQYF,TGTGCCAGTAGTACCCGGACTAGCGGTAGCGAGACCCAGTACTTC,.,TRBD2,TRBV19,TRBJ2-5
CASSMSGGNEKLFF,TGTGCCAGCAGCATGTCAGGGGGTAATGAAAAACTGTTTTTT,.,TRBD1,TRBV3-1/TRBV3-2,TRBJ1-4
CASSVGTAANTEAFF,TGTGCCAGCAGCGTGGGGACAGCGGCAAACACTGAAGCTTTCTTT,.,TRBD1,TRBV9,TRBJ1-1
CATFQINYGYTF,TGTGCCACCTTCCAGATTAACTATGGCTACACCTTC,once,.,TRBV27,TRBJ1-2
CASSSGQGVEKLFF,TGCGCCAGCAGCTCTGGACAGGGGGTCGAAAAACTGTTTTTT,.,TRBD1,TRBV5-1,TRBJ1-4
CASSLEGAGNAQYF,TGTGCCAGCAGCTTAGAAGGGGCGGGGAACGCGCAGTATTTT,.,.,TRBV7-8,TRBJ2-3
CASSLIAGGPSDTQYF,TGTGCCAGCAGCTTAATCGCGGGGGGCCCCTCAGATACGCAGTATTTT,.,TRBD2,TRBV11-2,TRBJ2-3
CASSDRGVGYTF,TGTGCCAGCAGTGACAGGGGGGTTGGCTACACCTTC,.,TRBD1,TRBV6-1,TRBJ1-2
CASSIFPGISYEQYF,TGTGCCAGTAGTATCTTCCCAGGGATATCCTACGAGCAGTACTTC,once,.,TRBV19,TRBJ2-7
CASSSTLGPGSGEAFF,TGCGCCAGCAGCTCAACGCTCGGACCGGGAAGCGGTGAAGCTTTCTTT,.,.,TRBV5-1,TRBJ1-1
CAWSSETQYF,TGTGCCTGGAGTTCTGAGACCCAGTACTTC,.,.,TRBV30,TRBJ2-5
CASSLSRDYPYEQYF,TGTGCCAGCAGCCTATCCCGGGACTACCCCTACGAGCAGTACTTC,.,TRBD2,TRBV27,TRBJ2-7
CASSRGQSSYEQYF,TGCGCCAGCAGCAGGGGACAGAGCTCCTACGAGCAGTACTTC,.,TRBD1,TRBV5-1,TRBJ2-7
CASSLTGTSGHNEQFF,TGTGCCAGCAGCTTGACCGGGACTAGCGGTCACAATGAGCAGTTCTTC,.,TRBD2,TRBV7-3,TRBJ2-1
CASSFRPRGEQFF,TGCGCCAGCAGCTTCCGTCCCCGGGGGGAGCAGTTCTTC,.,.,TRBV5-1,TRBJ2-1
CASSIRTGGTGELFF,TGTGCCAGTAGTATACGGACAGGGGGCACCGGGGAGCTGTTTTTT,.,TRBD1,TRBV19,TRBJ2-2
CASSSPGQNYNEQFF,TGTGCCAGCAGCTCACCGGGACAGAACTACAATGAGCAGTTCTTC,few,TRBD1,TRBV7-9,TRBJ2-1
CASSISGRGDEQYF,TGTGCCAGCAGTATCAGCGGGAGAGGTGACGAGCAGTACTTC,.,TRBD2,TRBV28,TRBJ2-7
CASSEAATGGAGYTF,TGTGCCAGCAGTGAAGCAGCCACAGGTGGGGCGGGCTACACCTTC,.,.,TRBV6-1,TRBJ1-2
CASIATGGGAVDEQFF,TGTGCCAGTATCGCTACGGGCGGGGGGGCCGTCGATGAGCAGTTCTTC,.,TRBD2,TRBV19,TRBJ2-1
CASSQSIAGSSYEQYF,TGTGCCAGCAGCCAATCGATAGCGGGTAGCTCCTACGAGCAGTACTTC,.,TRBD2,TRBV4-2,TRBJ2-7
CASSQELAGAFSYNEQFF,TGTGCCAGCAGCCAAGAACTTGCGGGGGCTTTCTCCTACAATGAGCAGTTCTTC,.,.,TRBV3-1/TRBV3-2,TRBJ2-1
CASTRDSPNEKLFF,TGTGCCAGCACCAGGGACAGCCCTAATGAAAAACTGTTTTTT,once,TRBD1,TRBV28,TRBJ1-4
CASTSGGLYEQYF,TGTGCCAGCACCTCAGGGGGCCTCTACGAGCAGTACTTC,few,TRBD1,TRBV28,TRBJ2-7
CASSEGGYTEAFF,TGTGCCAGCTCCGAGGGAGGGTACACTGAAGCTTTCTTT,.,.,TRBV18,TRBJ1-1
CASSLEIAKNIQYF,TGTGCCAGCAGTTTGGAGATAGCCAAAAACATTCAGTACTTC,.,.,TRBV27,TRBJ2-4
CASGLTAVSYEQYF,TGTGCCAGCGGCCTTACAGCGGTCTCCTACGAGCAGTACTTC,.,.,TRBV6-5,TRBJ2-7
CASSQGGANYNEQFF,TGTGCCAGCAGCCAAGGGGGAGCGAACTACAATGAGCAGTTCTTC,.,.,TRBV3-1/TRBV3-2,TRBJ2-1
CAWDQGFTGNQPQHF,TGTGCCTGGGACCAGGGTTTTACGGGCAATCAGCCCCAGCATTTT,.,.,TRBV30,TRBJ1-5
CASSLELTANYGYTF,TGTGCCAGCAGTTTAGAGTTGACAGCTAACTATGGCTACACCTTC,.,.,TRBV28,TRBJ1-2
CASSYRGTSGNEQFF,TGTGCCAGCAGTTACCGCGGGACTAGCGGCAATGAGCAGTTCTTC,.,TRBD2,TRBV6-5,TRBJ2-1
CASGLGLAGAPDTQYF,TGTGCTAGTGGTTTGGGGCTAGCGGGAGCCCCAGATACGCAGTATTTT,.,TRBD2,TRBV12-5,TRBJ2-3
CASSLPQGDAEAFF,TGTGCCAGCAGCTTACCCCAGGGGGATGCTGAAGCTTTCTTT,.,TRBD1,TRBV13,TRBJ1-1
CASSQDLHSGANVLTF,TGTGCCAGCAGCCAAGATCTCCACTCGGGGGCCAACGTCCTGACTTTC,few,.,TRBV14,TRBJ2-6